The present T cell receptor (beta chain) was sequenced within a study of blood T cell repertoires in COVID-19 (dated by TCRdb to 2018 to 2020). Looking at the study overall: Samples covering the acute and convalescent phases of COVID-19 were provided by collaborators in the United States, Italy and Spain. Deeply sampled blood TCRbeta repertoires from subjects exposed to, actively infected with, or recovered from COVID-19 were included in the dataset. A freely available public database, intended as a resource for researchers studying the immune response to SARS-CoV-2, is where the repertoires were released. A de-identified subject ID, COVID-19 status, age in years and sex were almost always included in the sample metadata. Samples were obtained from the ongoing ImmuneRACE study (first 160 participants) and from some 1,300 subjects provided by 6 global collaborators. The material from the prospective study consisted of cDNA or gDNA derived from T cells, B-cell-depleted T cells, or PBMCs. HLA class I and class II types, where available, came from metadata supplied by the sample provider rather than from assay-based typing. Summary of the overall study and its limitations: Clinical and demographic metadata were provided uncurated, with the amount varying by source and participant.

The immunoSEQ Assay, a bias-controlled multiplex PCR, was used to amplify TCRbeta CDR3 regions from genomic DNA. On the study's bioinformatics: Nucleated cell counts per sample were estimated from amplification of reference gene primers within the assay. To quantify the absolute abundance of each unique TCRbeta CDR3 rearrangement, sequence reads were collapsed and filtered. For each sample, productive Simpson clonality was calculated as the square root of Simpson's diversity index across productive rearrangements. Sourced from immuneACCESS, this table was stored by TCRdb with only in-frame sequences that have V and J called. A share of the clones is absent; for the studies checked, an unresolved V gene accounts for under half, and the remainder has no known explanation. D and trimming come from the DNA, and the V and J calls and clone size come from that table. This sample lists fewer than 500,000 clones; 70% to 85% were detected once. In total, the top ten clones hold 0.85% to 1.3% of the sample.

The collaborating institutions used their own protocols to collect whole blood in K2EDTA tubes. For TCRbeta analysis, collaborators shipped samples in one of three forms: frozen whole blood, isolated PBMCs, or DNA extracted from either of those sample types. As for this clone: Its target antigen remains unknown. No base-level quality is on record; no much larger clone is a single base apart.

Compared with germline, V lacks 4 bases and J lacks 2 bases; bases without a gene match: 6. According to the germline V gene (reference sequence), CDR1 reads LGHDT and CDR2 reads YNNKEL. CDR3 length: 16 amino acids, cysteine to phenylalanine. CDR3 DNA is the only sequence kept; it has 48 bases, read in frame from the first base. The receptor chain draws on TRBV3-1 (or the pseudogene TRBV3-2) and TRBJ2-2; the junction holds 8 bases that match TRBD2. The sequence was collected from a human donor with acute or convalescent COVID-19. The donor label of this sample is uncertain. Sequences were obtained from peripheral blood. The DNA sequence is as follows: TGTGCCAGCAGCCCCCGGGTAGCGGGAAACACCGGGGAGCTGTTTTTT. The encoded protein is CASSPRVAGNTGELFF.